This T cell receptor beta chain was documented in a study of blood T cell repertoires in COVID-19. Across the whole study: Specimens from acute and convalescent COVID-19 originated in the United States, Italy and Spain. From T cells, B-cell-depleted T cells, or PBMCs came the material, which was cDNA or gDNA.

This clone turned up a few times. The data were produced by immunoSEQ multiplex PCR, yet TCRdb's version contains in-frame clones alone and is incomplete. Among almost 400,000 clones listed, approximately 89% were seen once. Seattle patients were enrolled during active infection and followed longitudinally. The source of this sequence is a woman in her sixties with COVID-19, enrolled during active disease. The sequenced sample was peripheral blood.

The DNA for the CDR3 is TGTGCCAGCAGACTTCGGGATTCGGGTACCATATATTTT. Encoded protein: CASRLRDSGTIYF. The chain carries TRBV5-4 and TRBJ1-3; unclear D gene. Germline CDR1 SGHNT, CDR2 YYREEE (reference sequence). The ends were cut back, 5 bases at V and 10 bases at J, with 16 bases in the middle. The CDR3 contains 13 residues. Based on the CDR3 plus reference TRBV5-4 and TRBJ1-3, the full variable domain is ETGVTQSPTHLIKTRGQQVTLRCSSQSGHNTVSWYQQALGQGPQFIFQYYREEENGRGNFPPRFSGLQFPNYSSELNVNALELDDSALYLCASRLRDSGTIYFGEGSWLTVV.